The source of this T cell receptor (beta chain) is a study of OX40 agonist ivuxolimab in advanced cancers. Looking at the study overall: Among those enrolled, mean age was roughly 55 years (range about 23 to 79) and roughly 84% were male.

Blood sampling was done at baseline, cycle 4 day 1, and cycle 7 day 1. The protocol was immunoSEQ multiplex PCR, while the TCRdb copy is restricted to in-frame clones and leaves out a portion. The data show approximately 81,000 clones, with 85% to 90% seen just once and 0.85% to 1% held by the top ten. CDR3 size: 15 residues. The germline CDR1 and CDR2 sequences are LNHDA and SQIVND (reference sequence). The germline V and J ends were trimmed by 3 bases and 4 bases, with 15 bases remaining between them. This chain joins TRBV19 and TRBJ2-5; tentative D call: TRBD2 (5 bases). The sequence came from an adult with an advanced solid tumor such as melanoma, head and neck, liver or kidney cancer. The input for sequencing was CD4+ or CD8+ T cells sorted from blood, taken in a trial of the OX40 agonist ivuxolimab. The CDR3 DNA is TGTGCCAGTAGTATCAGTGGGAGTCGAGGAGAGACCCAGTACTTC. Amino acids: CASSISGSRGETQYF. Full variable domain (remainder filled in from reference TRBV19 and TRBJ2-5): DGGITQSPKYLFRKEGQNVTLSCEQNLNHDAMYWYRQDPGQGLRLIYYSQIVNDFQKGDIAEGYSVSREKKESFPLTVTSAQKNPTAFYLCASSISGSRGETQYFGPGTRLLVL.